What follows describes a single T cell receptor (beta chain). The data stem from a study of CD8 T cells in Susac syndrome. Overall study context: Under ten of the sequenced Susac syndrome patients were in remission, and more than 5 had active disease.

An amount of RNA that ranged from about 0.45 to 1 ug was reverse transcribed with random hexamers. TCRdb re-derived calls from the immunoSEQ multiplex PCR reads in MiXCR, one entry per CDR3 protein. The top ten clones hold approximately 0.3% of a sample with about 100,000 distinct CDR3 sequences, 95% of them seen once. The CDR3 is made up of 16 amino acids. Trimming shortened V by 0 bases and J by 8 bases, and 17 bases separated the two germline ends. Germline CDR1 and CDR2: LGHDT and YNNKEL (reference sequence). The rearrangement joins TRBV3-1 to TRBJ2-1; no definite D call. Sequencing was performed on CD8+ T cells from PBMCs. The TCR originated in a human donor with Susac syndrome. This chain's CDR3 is CASSQDRDRLGYEQFF. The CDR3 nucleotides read TGTGCCAGCAGCCAAGATCGCGATAGATTGGGGTATGAGCAGTTCTTC.